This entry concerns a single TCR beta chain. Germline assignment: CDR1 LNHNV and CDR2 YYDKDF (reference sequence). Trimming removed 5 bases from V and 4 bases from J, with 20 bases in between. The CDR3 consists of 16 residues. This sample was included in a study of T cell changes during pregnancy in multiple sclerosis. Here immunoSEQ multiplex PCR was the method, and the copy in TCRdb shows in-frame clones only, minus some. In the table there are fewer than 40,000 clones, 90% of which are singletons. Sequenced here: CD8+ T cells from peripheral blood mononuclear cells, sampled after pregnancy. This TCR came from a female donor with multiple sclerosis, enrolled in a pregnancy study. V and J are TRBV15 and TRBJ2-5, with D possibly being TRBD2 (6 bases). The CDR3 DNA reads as TGTGCCACCAGCCGCCACCCCGGGAGCCCTCGAGAGACCCAGTACTTC. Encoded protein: CATSRHPGSPRETQYF.